The 20 T cell receptor beta chains given below trace back to one sample, sequenced in a study of technical replicates of blood from a handful of donors. Measured with immunoSEQ multiplex PCR; TCRdb has only the in-frame clones, and not every one. The sample holds around 50,000 clones, 80% to 95% seen once. Input material: PBMCs. These receptors came from a human donor in good health. Some clones in this sample may be carry-over from other donors' samples.

This chain connects TRBV13 to TRBJ2-2; 7 nucleotides agree with TRBD2. CDR1 PRHDT and CDR2 FYEKMQ come from the germline V gene (reference sequence). V lost 4 bases to trimming and J lost 6 bases; unmatched junction nucleotides: 14. This CDR3 is built from 17 residues. CDR3 loop: CASSSFTGTTAAGELFF. The CDR3 DNA sequence: TGTGCCAGCAGCTCGTTCACCGGGACTACCGCTGCCGGGGAGCTGTTTTTT.

The gene calls are TRBV10-3 and TRBJ1-1; a weak D match, TRBD1 (6 bases). CDR3 length equals 13 residues. CDR1 is ENHRY and CDR2 is SYGVKD in the germline V gene. Deletions cut 3 bases from V and 1 base from J, with 6 bases between. The DNA of the CDR3 is TGTGCCATCAGTGACAGGGGGAACACTGAAGCTTTCTTT. This codes for CAISDRGNTEAFF.

This chain connects TRBV5-4 to TRBJ2-3; D gene ambiguous. Germline V gives CDR1 SGHNT, CDR2 YYREEE (reference sequence). The CDR3 runs to 13 residues. The V end was cut by 2 bases, the J end by 6 bases, with 10 bases between. The CDR3 DNA sequence: TGTGCCAGCAGCTTCTCCCTAGTTGATACGCAGTATTTT. As protein: CASSFSLVDTQYF.

The chain joins TRBV7-9 to TRBJ1-4; D may be TRBD1 (6 bases). Trimming cost V 4 bases and J 2 bases, with 11 bases left between them. CDR1 SEHNR and CDR2 FQNEAQ come from the germline V gene (reference sequence). The CDR3 sequence is 15 residues long. CDR3 loop: CASSSSDSTNEKLFF. Here the CDR3 DNA reads TGTGCCAGCAGCTCCTCGGACAGCACTAATGAAAAACTGTTTTTT.

This clone has only one observation. The chain couples TRBV30 to TRBJ2-7, with 12 nucleotides matching TRBD2. CDR1 is GTSNPN, CDR2 SVGIG, per germline (reference sequence). V shed 4 bases and J 6 bases; nucleotides not matched to a gene: 7. The CDR3 is 14 residues long. The CDR3: CAWNRGLAGAEQYF. The CDR3 bases are TGTGCCTGGAATCGGGGACTAGCGGGCGCCGAGCAGTACTTC.

V is TRBV20-1 and J is TRBJ1-4; D possibly corresponds to TRBD1 (5 bases). V dropped 7 bases and J dropped 7 bases, with 10 bases sitting between them. The V gene's germline CDR1 is DFQATT and CDR2 SNEGSKA (reference sequence). The length of the CDR3 is 11 residues. The CDR3 DNA reads as TGCAGTGGTGACGGGGGTGAAAAACTGTTTTTT. Its protein is CSGDGGEKLFF.

The rearrangement uses TRBV6-5 and TRBJ2-7; 8 nucleotides match TRBD1. With 5 bases clipped from V and 3 bases from J, the junction kept 3 bases outside the gene matches. CDR1 MNHEY and CDR2 SVGAGI come from the germline V gene. The CDR3 is 13 residues long. CDR3 sequence reads: CASSRRGLYEQYF. CDR3 bases: TGTGCCAGCAGTCGCAGGGGGCTCTACGAGCAGTACTTC.

This chain joins TRBV4-1 and TRBJ2-1, with 12 bases lining up with TRBD2. Germline CDR1 is MGHRA and CDR2 is YSYEKL. This CDR3 is 18 amino acids long. V shed 3 bases, J shed 5 bases, and the junction held 11 bases outside the gene matches. CDR3 sequence: CASSQNPPRLAGDNEQFF. The CDR3 nucleotides are TGCGCCAGCAGCCAGAACCCCCCTCGACTAGCGGGGGACAATGAGCAGTTCTTC.

In this sample, this clone turned up once. The J gene is TRBJ1-2, the V gene TRBV19; a weak D match, TRBD1 (6 bases). CDR3 size: 14 residues. The V gene lost 3 bases and the J gene lost 1 base, with 9 bases spanning the gap. Germline V gene lookup returns CDR1 LNHDA and CDR2 SQIVND (reference sequence). CDR3 in amino acids: CASSIRQVNYGYTF. CDR3 DNA sequence: TGTGCCAGTAGTATTCGACAGGTTAACTATGGCTACACCTTC.

The chain has TRBV4-2 and TRBJ2-3; 9 bases are shared with TRBD2. Germline assignment: CDR1 LGHNA and CDR2 YNFKEQ. Unmatched junction bases numbered 7, after V lost 0 bases and J lost 6 bases. CDR3 size: 16 residues. The chain's CDR3 is CASSQDGAGGVDTQYF. CDR3 sequence (DNA): TGTGCCAGCAGCCAAGATGGAGCGGGGGGAGTGGATACGCAGTATTTT.

The rearrangement links TRBV7-6 to TRBJ2-7; 7 nucleotides match TRBD2. The V gene's germline CDR1 is SGHVS and CDR2 FNYEAQ. The CDR3 is 16 residues long. V was pared by 4 bases and J by 0 bases, with 9 bases of the junction left unmatched. CDR3 loop: CASSSPSAGVSYEQYF. The DNA for the CDR3 is TGTGCCAGCAGCTCCCCCTCGGCGGGGGTCTCCTACGAGCAGTACTTC.

The chain couples TRBV7-8 to TRBJ2-3; maybe TRBD1 (5 bases). CDR1 and CDR2 from the germline V gene are SGHVS and FQNEAQ. V was trimmed by 5 bases and J by 5 bases, leaving 11 bases between them. The CDR3 consists of 13 residues. CDR3: CASSPPREDTQYF. For the CDR3, the DNA is TGTGCCAGCAGCCCCCCCAGGGAAGATACGCAGTATTTT.

The V call is TRBV7-9, the J call TRBJ2-5, with a possible D match to TRBD2 (5 bases). CDR3 length equals 15 residues. Trimming shortened V by 4 bases and J by 4 bases, and 16 bases separated the two germline ends. Germline CDR1 reads SEHNR; CDR2 reads FQNEAQ (reference sequence). For the CDR3, the DNA is TGTGCCAGCAGCTCCATCCGGGATGGAGGAGAGACCCAGTACTTC. This translates into CASSSIRDGGETQYF.

This rearrangement joins TRBV13 to TRBJ1-5; a weak D match, TRBD1 (6 bases). Per germline, CDR1 PRHDT and CDR2 FYEKMQ (reference sequence). This CDR3 is built from 13 residues. The germline V and J ends were trimmed by 7 bases and 6 bases, with 13 bases remaining between them. CDR3 residues: CASKGGGFQPQHF. Here the CDR3 DNA reads TGTGCCAGCAAGGGAGGGGGGTTTCAGCCCCAGCATTTT.

The chain joins TRBV18 to TRBJ2-7; D call uncertain. CDR3 length: 13 residues. The V gene lost 0 bases and the J gene lost 0 bases, with 3 bases spanning the gap. Germline V CDR1 and CDR2: KGHSH, LQKENI. CDR3 protein: CASSPPSSYEQYF. The CDR3 DNA follows: TGTGCCAGCTCACCACCGAGCTCCTACGAGCAGTACTTC.

The chain employs TRBV7-2 and TRBJ2-7; D is ambiguous. This CDR3 contains 12 residues. CDR1 SGHTA and CDR2 FQGNSA come from the germline V gene. Trimming removed 1 base at V and 7 bases at J, with 8 bases between. The CDR3: CASSLDLREQYF. Here the CDR3 DNA reads TGTGCCAGCAGCTTAGATTTGCGTGAGCAGTACTTC.

V usage is TRBV14 and J usage is TRBJ1-2; 7 bases match TRBD1. This CDR3 is built from 16 residues. J lost 1 base, V lost 0 bases, and 5 bases had no gene match. The germline V gene has CDR1 SGHDN and CDR2 FVKESK. The CDR3 loop reads CASSQERGGSNYGYTF. The DNA for the CDR3 is TGTGCCAGCAGCCAAGAAAGAGGGGGCAGTAACTATGGCTACACCTTC. Using reference TRBV14 and TRBJ1-2 for the parts outside the CDR3, the full variable domain is EAGVTQFPSHSVIEKGQTVTLRCDPISGHDNLYWYRRVMGKEIKFLLHFVKESKQDESGMPNNRFLAERTGGTYSTLKVQPAELEDSGVYFCASSQERGGSNYGYTFGSGTRLTVV.

The chain recombines TRBV27 with TRBJ1-6, with D possibly matching TRBD1 (6 bases). The germline CDR1 and CDR2 sequences are MNHEY and SMNVEV (reference sequence). This CDR3 region has 16 residues. The V gene lost 1 base and the J gene lost 9 bases, with 16 bases spanning the gap. The CDR3 spells CASSLLGTPRGSPLHF. DNA of the CDR3: TGTGCCAGCAGTTTATTAGGGACACCACGGGGTTCACCCCTCCACTTT.

This chain uses TRBV5-6 with TRBJ2-3, with 8 positions matching TRBD1. J was trimmed by 6 bases and V by 4 bases; bases with no gene match: 7. In germline, CDR1 is SGHDT, CDR2 YYEEEE. CDR3 length: 14 residues. The CDR3 nucleotides are TGTGCCAGCAGCCGAGGACAGGGTAGGGATACGCAGTATTTT. Its translation is CASSRGQGRDTQYF.

V and J are TRBV10-3 and TRBJ2-7; the D gene is possibly TRBD1 (5 bases). Germline lookup yields CDR1 ENHRY and CDR2 SYGVKD. CDR3 length: 12 residues. V was shortened by 8 bases and J by 6 bases, with 14 bases between the two germline ends. The CDR3 sequence is CAIGPPRGEQYF. CDR3 sequence (DNA): TGTGCCATCGGCCCTCCAAGGGGCGAGCAGTACTTC.